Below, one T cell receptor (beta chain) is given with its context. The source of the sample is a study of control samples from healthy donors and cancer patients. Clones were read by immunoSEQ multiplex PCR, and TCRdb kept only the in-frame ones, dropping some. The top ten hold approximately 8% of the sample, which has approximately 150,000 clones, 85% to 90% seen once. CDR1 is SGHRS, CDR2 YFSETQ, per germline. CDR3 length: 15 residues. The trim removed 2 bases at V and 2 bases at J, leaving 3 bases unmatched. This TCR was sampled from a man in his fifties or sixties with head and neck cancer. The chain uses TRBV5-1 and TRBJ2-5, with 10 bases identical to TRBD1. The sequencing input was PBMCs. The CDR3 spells CASSFGDRGQETQYF. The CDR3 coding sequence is TGCGCCAGCAGCTTTGGGGACAGGGGTCAAGAGACCCAGTACTTC. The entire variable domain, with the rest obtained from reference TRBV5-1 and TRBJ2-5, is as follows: KAGVTQTPRYLIKTRGQQVTLSCSPISGHRSVSWYQQTPGQGLQFLFEYFSETQRNKGNFPGRFSGRQFSNSRSEMNVSTLELGDSALYLCASSFGDRGQETQYFGPGTRLLVL.